The 14 T cell receptor beta chains reported below all come from one sample, sequenced in a study of early T cells in non-severe SARS-CoV-2 infection. MiXCR was run by TCRdb on the 5' RACE reads, yielding one entry per CDR3 protein. The sample includes approximately 79,000 distinct CDR3 sequences, roughly 12% of them seen just once. The sample was whole blood. These receptors all stem from an adult who was a healthcare worker with PCR-confirmed SARS-CoV-2 infection or an uninfected control (not recorded which).

In DNA, the CDR3 is TGCGCCAGCAGCTTCCCCCCTGGGCCTGGAGAGAATACGCAGTATTTT. Its translation: CASSFPPGPGENTQYF. The chain recombines TRBV5-1 with TRBJ2-3; no reliable D call. Germline V gene sequence: CDR1 SGHRS, CDR2 YFSETQ. The germline V and J ends were trimmed by 2 bases and 7 bases, with 20 bases remaining between them. CDR3 length: 16 residues.

This clonotype was picked up one time. The genes are TRBV28 and TRBJ1-4; the match to TRBD1 covers 8 bases. Germline V CDR1 and CDR2: MDHEN, SYDVKM. Germline trimming cut 8 bases from V and 8 bases from J; bases unmatched to any gene: 4. This CDR3 spans 12 amino acids. The CDR3 DNA is TGTGCCAGCGGGACAGGAACCGAAAAACTGTTTTTT. Its translation: CASGTGTEKLFF.

Many counts were recorded for this clonotype. The gene calls are TRBV7-2 and TRBJ2-7; 8 bases are shared with TRBD1. The CDR3 consists of 15 residues. Germline CDR1 and CDR2: SGHTA and FQGNSA. V was clipped by 3 bases and J by 2 bases; unmatched bases: 6. The CDR3 is CASSLDATGAYEQYF. CDR3 sequence (DNA): TGTGCCAGCAGCTTGGATGCGACAGGGGCCTACGAGCAGTACTTC.

The chain links TRBV10-3 to TRBJ2-7, with 7 bases aligning to TRBD2. This CDR3 spans 15 amino acids. The germline V gene encodes CDR1 ENHRY and CDR2 SYGVKD. With 0 bases clipped from V and 2 bases from J, the junction kept 4 bases outside the gene matches. CDR3 loop: CAISESWGGAYEQYF. Here the CDR3 DNA reads TGTGCCATCAGTGAGTCGTGGGGAGGGGCCTACGAGCAGTACTTC.

This clonotype occurred many times. This chain joins TRBV7-9 and TRBJ1-2; 8 positions match TRBD1. The V gene end was trimmed by 5 bases and the J gene end by 2 bases; junction bases not matched to a gene: 4. CDR1 and CDR2 (germline): SEHNR, FQNEAQ (reference sequence). CDR3 length equals 14 residues. CDR3 in DNA: TGTGCCAGCAGCACAAGGACAGGGAACTATGGCTACACCTTC. Its protein is CASSTRTGNYGYTF.

This clonotype has just a few counts. The rearrangement uses TRBV6-5 and TRBJ2-1; 7 bases fit TRBD2. With V trimmed by 4 bases and J by 7 bases, 4 bases remained unmatched. CDR1 MNHEY and CDR2 SVGAGI come from the germline V gene. The CDR3 length is 13 residues. As DNA, the CDR3 is TGTGCCAGCAGTTCGGTCGGGGGGAATGAGCAGTTCTTC. Translating gives CASSSVGGNEQFF.

In this sample, this clonotype turned up many times. This sequence joins TRBV30 and TRBJ2-3; no definite D call. The ends were cut back, 2 bases at V and 5 bases at J, with 11 bases in the middle. Germline V CDR1 and CDR2: GTSNPN, SVGIG (reference sequence). The CDR3 covers 13 residues. CDR3 coding DNA: TGTGCCTGGAGTAGTCTTGGGGTAGATACGCAGTATTTT. Protein sequence: CAWSSLGVDTQYF.

This clonotype occurred a few times. The rearrangement uses TRBV7-2 and TRBJ2-1, with 8 nucleotides matching TRBD2. The junction had 12 bases not matched to a gene; V was cut back by 5 bases and J by 3 bases. Germline V CDR1 and CDR2: SGHTA, FQGNSA. The CDR3 spans 17 residues. CDR3 nucleotide sequence: TGTGCCAGCAGCCCAATCGTCCGGCTAGCGGGCTACAATGAGCAGTTCTTC. As protein: CASSPIVRLAGYNEQFF.

This clonotype was observed a handful of times. The CDR3 sequence: CASIQRGLWDIGYNEQFF. The CDR3, as DNA: TGTGCCAGCATTCAGCGGGGCTTGTGGGACATAGGATACAATGAGCAGTTCTTC. The rearrangement links TRBV6-7 to TRBJ2-1; D possibly corresponds to TRBD2 (7 bases). TRBV6-7 is noted as an ORF with a role that remains uncertain. The CDR3 covers 18 residues. V shed 7 bases and J shed 4 bases, with 26 bases lying between them.

Many counts were recorded for this clonotype. V usage is TRBV12-3 or TRBV12-4 and J usage is TRBJ2-1; 9 bases fit TRBD2. This CDR3 has 15 amino acids. V lost 3 bases, J lost 10 bases, and 10 bases stayed unmatched. This CDR3 reads CASSLGGAGGQEQFF. For the CDR3, the DNA is TGTGCCAGCAGTTTGGGCGGCGCGGGAGGGCAAGAGCAGTTCTTC.

This clonotype showed up many times. This chain uses TRBV6-2 or TRBV6-3 with TRBJ1-1; D perhaps matches TRBD1 (5 bases). Germline CDR1 MNHEY, CDR2 SVGEGT. The ends were cut back, 7 bases at V and 4 bases at J, with 16 bases in the middle. The CDR3 is 14 residues long. This CDR3 is CASTWQGLSTEAFF. The CDR3 nucleotides are TGTGCCAGCACCTGGCAGGGCCTCTCCACTGAAGCTTTCTTT.

J is TRBJ2-1 and V is TRBV3-1; 8 bases agree with TRBD2. This CDR3 comprises 17 residues. V shed 0 bases and J 4 bases; nucleotides not matched to a gene: 8. Germline V gene sequence: CDR1 LGHDT, CDR2 YNNKEL (reference sequence). CDR3 nucleotides: TGTGCCAGCAGCCAAGATAGGCCTAGCGGGTGGTACAATGAGCAGTTCTTC. This translates into CASSQDRPSGWYNEQFF.

This clonotype was counted a few times. The chain couples TRBV12-3 or TRBV12-4 to TRBJ2-7, with 9 bases matching TRBD1. With V trimmed by 5 bases and J by 3 bases, 8 bases remained unmatched. This CDR3 has 15 amino acids. The CDR3 coding sequence is TGTGCCAGCAGTGTCCGGGACAGGGTCCGCTACGAGCAGTACTTC. Its translation: CASSVRDRVRYEQYF.

This clonotype was counted at least ten times. The chain carries TRBV6-6 and TRBJ2-3; D unresolved. Germline V gene sequence: CDR1 MNHNY, CDR2 SVGAGI (reference sequence). The germline V and J ends were trimmed by 9 bases and 0 bases, with 16 bases remaining between them. This CDR3 contains 15 residues. DNA for the CDR3: TGTGCCAGTACCCCGGCGGCGACGAGCACAGATACGCAGTATTTT. Its protein product is CASTPAATSTDTQYF.